The 27 T cell receptor beta chains below come from one sample, sequenced in a study of memory B cells and T cells in multiple sclerosis. Repertoires were generated with immunoSEQ multiplex PCR, while TCRdb's copy carries only in-frame clones and drops some. The sample yields 15,000 or so clones, around 63% seen once. Material: memory (CD45RO+) CD4+ T cells from blood. The receptors were gathered from a human donor with multiple sclerosis.

The chain employs TRBV6-1 and TRBJ1-5, with D uncertain. Trimming removed 8 bases at V and 0 bases at J, with 11 bases between. CDR3 length: 14 residues. CDR1 is MNHNS, CDR2 SASEGT, per germline. CDR3 protein: CASRGGYSNQPQHF. In DNA, the CDR3 is TGTGCCAGCCGGGGAGGGTATAGCAATCAGCCCCAGCATTTT.

V is TRBV7-9 and J is TRBJ2-5; 8 bases agree with TRBD2. J gave up 5 bases and V 5 bases, and 7 bases lay outside the gene matches. Per germline, CDR1 SEHNR and CDR2 FQNEAQ (reference sequence). The CDR3 has 14 residues. The CDR3 DNA reads as TGTGCCAGCAGCGCGTTACTAGCGGAGGAGACCCAGTACTTC. Translation gives CASSALLAEETQYF.

The chain recombines TRBV19 with TRBJ2-7; 7 bases line up with TRBD1. The junction had 2 bases not matched to a gene; V was cut back by 3 bases and J by 0 bases. CDR3 size: 14 residues. Germline-derived CDR1 and CDR2 are LNHDA and SQIVND (reference sequence). The CDR3 is CASSMTGSSYEQYF. CDR3 DNA sequence: TGTGCCAGTAGTATGACAGGGAGCTCCTACGAGCAGTACTTC.

This chain links TRBV7-2 with TRBJ2-5, with TRBD1 matching 12 bases. The CDR3 has 15 residues. V was clipped by 7 bases and J by 4 bases; unmatched bases: 7. Germline CDR1 is SGHTA and CDR2 is FQGNSA. As DNA, the CDR3 is TGTGCCAGCAACTTGGGACAGGGGGCGGGAGAGACCCAGTACTTC. Protein: CASNLGQGAGETQYF.

The CDR3 sequence is CASSIRQGGTDGYTF. DNA for the CDR3: TGCGCCAGCAGCATAAGACAGGGAGGAACCGATGGCTACACCTTC. The chain links TRBV5-1 to TRBJ1-2; 7 bases are shared with TRBD1. The V gene's germline CDR1 is SGHRS and CDR2 YFSETQ. The ends lost 4 bases at V and 6 bases at J; junction bases unmatched: 12. This CDR3 region has 15 residues.

This clone was seen only a few times. The chain uses TRBV12-5 and TRBJ2-7; 10 positions match TRBD2. The trim removed 0 bases at V and 3 bases at J, leaving 2 bases unmatched. Germline V gives CDR1 LGHNT, CDR2 FRNRAP. CDR3 length equals 15 residues. CDR3 in DNA: TGTGCTAGTGGTTTGGTGCTAGCGGGGGACTACGAGCAGTACTTC. Translating it yields CASGLVLAGDYEQYF.

The J gene is TRBJ2-7, the V gene TRBV14; D is unclear. The germline gives CDR1 SGHDN, CDR2 FVKESK. The CDR3 consists of 16 residues. Trimming removed 0 bases at V and 3 bases at J, with 15 bases between. In DNA form, the CDR3 reads TGTGCCAGCAGCCAAGAACCCGACCGCCCTAGCTACGAGCAGTACTTC. Translating it yields CASSQEPDRPSYEQYF.

The V and J genes are TRBV14 and TRBJ2-2; 9 bases agree with TRBD1. V was pared by 3 bases and J by 3 bases, with 2 bases of the junction left unmatched. Germline V gene data show CDR1 as SGHDN and CDR2 as FVKESK. This CDR3 has 15 amino acids. This CDR3 reads CASSHGTGYTGELFF. The CDR3 DNA reads TGTGCCAGCAGCCATGGGACAGGGTACACCGGGGAGCTGTTTTTT.

Worth noting for this clone: One junction end does not reproduce the germline sequence, and a read error may be involved. The chain carries TRBV2 and TRBJ2-7, with 7 bases aligning to TRBD1. This CDR3 contains 11 residues. Germline CDR1 and CDR2: SNHLY and FYNNEI. The CDR3 spells CASSYGWDSNF. DNA for the CDR3: TGTGCCAGCAGTTACGGTTGGGACAGCAACTTC.

This chain links TRBV29-1 with TRBJ1-2; unclear D gene. This CDR3 spans 14 amino acids. The V gene's germline CDR1 is SQVTM and CDR2 ANQGSEA. Between the trimmed V and J ends, which lost 0 bases and 4 bases, there was a span of 12 bases. This CDR3 reads CSVEDLTAGYGYTF. DNA of the CDR3: TGCAGCGTTGAAGATTTAACGGCAGGCTATGGCTACACCTTC. Combining the CDR3 with reference TRBV29-1 and TRBJ1-2 gives the whole variable domain SAVISQKPSRDICQRGTSLTIQCQVDSQVTMMFWYRQQPGQSLTLIATANQGSEATYESGFVIDKFPISRPNLTFSTLTVSNMSPEDSSIYLCSVEDLTAGYGYTFGSGTRLTVV.

The CDR3 DNA follows: TGTGCCAGCAGTGAACTAGCGTACACCGGGGAGCTGTTTTTT. Encoded protein: CASSELAYTGELFF. The chain links TRBV2 to TRBJ2-2; TRBD2 is a possible D gene (6 bases). CDR1 is SNHLY and CDR2 is FYNNEI in the germline V gene. Trimming left V 2 bases short and J 3 bases short, with 7 bases between. The CDR3 runs 14 residues.

The V call is TRBV2, the J call TRBJ1-2, with 8 bases matching TRBD1. Per germline, CDR1 SNHLY and CDR2 FYNNEI. The length of the CDR3 is 12 residues. After removal of 5 bases from V and 10 bases from J, the junction contained 6 bases not matched to a gene. The CDR3 coding sequence is TGTGCCAGCAGTCTTCGACAGGGGAACTACACCTTC. Amino acids: CASSLRQGNYTF.

In DNA, the CDR3 is TGTGCCAGCAGCTTAATTCGGGACAACGGGCAGTACTTC. This sequence encodes CASSLIRDNGQYF. The V call is TRBV7-9, the J call TRBJ2-7, with a tentative D call TRBD1 (6 bases). The CDR3 is made up of 13 amino acids. Trimming shortened V by 2 bases and J by 9 bases, and 14 bases separated the two germline ends. Germline V gene lookup returns CDR1 SEHNR and CDR2 FQNEAQ (reference sequence).

This clone was detected only once. The gene calls are TRBV5-1 and TRBJ2-3, with a possible D match to TRBD2 (6 bases). Germline loops: CDR1 SGHRS, CDR2 YFSETQ. V lost 0 bases and J 6 bases, leaving 8 bases between the germline ends. CDR3 size: 13 residues. CDR3 loop: CASSLGAGDTQYF. CDR3 bases: TGCGCCAGCAGCTTGGGGGCGGGGGATACGCAGTATTTT.

The table lists this clone with a few counts. The rearrangement joins TRBV6-1 to TRBJ1-3; 7 bases map to TRBD1. Looked up from germline, CDR1 is MNHNS and CDR2 is SASEGT. This CDR3 is built from 13 residues. V lost 6 bases to trimming and J lost 2 bases; unmatched junction nucleotides: 1. The CDR3 loop reads CASRGTAGNTIYF. For the CDR3, the DNA is TGTGCCAGCAGGGGGACAGCTGGAAACACCATATATTTT.

The count of this clone is one. The rearrangement links TRBV6-1 to TRBJ1-2, with TRBD1 matching 9 bases. This CDR3 has 13 amino acids. J lost 7 bases, V lost 6 bases, and 6 bases had no gene match. CDR1 MNHNS and CDR2 SASEGT come from the germline V gene. The CDR3 coding sequence is TGTGCCAGCAGGGCCTCGGACAGGGGTGGCTACACCTTC. Protein product: CASRASDRGGYTF.

This chain connects TRBV6-1 to TRBJ1-6; D might be TRBD1 (5 bases). Trimming pared 2 bases from V and 6 bases from J, leaving 11 bases between. The V gene's germline CDR1 is MNHNS and CDR2 SASEGT. The CDR3 sequence is 15 residues long. The CDR3 here is CASSEYRQLNSPLHF. CDR3 DNA: TGTGCCAGCAGTGAATATCGACAGCTTAATTCACCCCTCCACTTT.

This chain links TRBV5-1 with TRBJ1-3; D is unresolved. The CDR3 totals 16 residues. Germline loops: CDR1 SGHRS, CDR2 YFSETQ. Trimming left V 1 base short and J 0 bases short, with 11 bases between. CDR3 nucleotide sequence: TGCGCCAGCAGCTTGTTAGCCTCCAGCTCTGGAAACACCATATATTTT. Its translation: CASSLLASSSGNTIYF.

The chain has TRBV6-5 and TRBJ2-7; a possible D gene is TRBD1 (6 bases). CDR1 and CDR2 (germline): MNHEY, SVGAGI. This CDR3 has 14 residues. V was shortened by 2 bases and J by 3 bases, with 11 bases between the two germline ends. The CDR3 is CASSYARGRYEQYF. The CDR3 DNA is TGTGCCAGCAGTTACGCCAGGGGTCGCTACGAGCAGTACTTC.

The V and J genes are TRBV19 and TRBJ2-7; 7 nucleotides agree with TRBD1. With V trimmed by 4 bases and J by 2 bases, 11 bases remained unmatched. CDR3 length: 16 amino acids. Germline V gene lookup returns CDR1 LNHDA and CDR2 SQIVND (reference sequence). CDR3 region: CASSSIRDRNTYEQYF. The CDR3 region has the DNA TGTGCCAGTAGTAGCATCCGGGACAGAAATACCTACGAGCAGTACTTC.

As regards this clone: At one boundary the junction diverges from the germline segment, which might be a read error. The chain combines TRBV5-1 with TRBJ1-1; D gene unclear. The germline V gene encodes CDR1 SGHRS and CDR2 YFSETQ. CDR3 size: 15 residues. CDR3 region: CASSLTVRMNAEAFF. The CDR3 coding sequence is TGCGCCAGCAGCTTGACAGTACGAATGAACGCTGAAGCTTTCTTT.

This clone is classed as medium-sized. The chain carries TRBV19 and TRBJ1-5; 7 bases fit TRBD1. V gave up 6 bases and J gave up 4 bases; unmatched junction bases: 9. Germline CDR1 and CDR2: LNHDA and SQIVND (reference sequence). The CDR3 length is 15 residues. Here the CDR3 reads CASRVGQQVNQPQHF. DNA for the CDR3: TGTGCCAGTAGGGTGGGACAGCAAGTTAATCAGCCCCAGCATTTT.

The V and J genes are TRBV6-1 and TRBJ1-1, with 7 bases fitting TRBD1. Germline loops: CDR1 MNHNS, CDR2 SASEGT. Germline trimming cut 7 bases from V and 4 bases from J; bases unmatched to any gene: 6. The CDR3 covers 13 residues. CDR3 sequence reads: CASIRDRVTEAFF. CDR3 nucleotide sequence: TGTGCCAGCATAAGAGACAGGGTCACTGAAGCTTTCTTT.

This clone appeared a few times. The chain couples TRBV2 to TRBJ1-5; 7 positions agree with TRBD1. Germline values: CDR1 SNHLY, CDR2 FYNNEI. The CDR3 length is 14 residues. The J segment lost 6 bases and the V segment lost 6 bases, leaving 8 bases of the junction unmatched. The CDR3 spells CASRMDRSSQPQHF. The CDR3, as DNA: TGTGCCAGCAGGATGGACAGGTCGAGTCAGCCCCAGCATTTT. Looking up the rest from reference TRBV2 and TRBJ1-5 gives the full variable domain: EPEVTQTPSHQVTQMGQEVILRCVPISNHLYFYWYRQILGQKVEFLVSFYNNEISEKSEIFDDQFSVERPDGSNFTLKIRSTKLEDSAMYFCASRMDRSSQPQHFGDGTRLSIL.

This chain uses TRBV6-6 with TRBJ1-6, with 9 bases fitting TRBD1. The CDR3 length is 15 residues. Germline lookup yields CDR1 MNHNY and CDR2 SVGAGI (reference sequence). V was clipped by 2 bases and J by 5 bases; unmatched bases: 1. CDR3 residues: CASSYGTGNNSPLHF. CDR3 bases: TGTGCCAGCAGTTACGGGACAGGGAATAATTCACCCCTCCACTTT.

The sample holds a few counts of this clone. V is TRBV11-2 and J is TRBJ1-1, with D hard to call. In germline, CDR1 is SGHAT, CDR2 FQNNGV. V was pared by 1 base and J by 9 bases, with 6 bases between. This CDR3 contains 11 residues. This CDR3 is CASSLVIQAFF. CDR3 nucleotide sequence: TGTGCCAGCAGCTTAGTAATTCAAGCTTTCTTT.

CDR3 in DNA: TGTGCCTGGAGTGTACGGAGGAATAGCAATCAGCCCCAGCATTTT. It yields the protein CAWSVRRNSNQPQHF. The chain uses TRBV30 and TRBJ1-5; D is undetermined. The CDR3 consists of 15 residues. Trimming pared 0 bases from V and 0 bases from J, leaving 9 bases between. Germline CDR1 GTSNPN, CDR2 SVGIG (reference sequence).